This TCR beta chain was identified in a study of T-cell reconstitution after alpha-beta-depleted transplantation in children (dated by TCRdb to about 2016). About the study as a whole: Using TCR repertoire profiling, the study quantitatively followed how T-cell immune reconstitution unfolded in children after TCRalphabeta/CD19-depleted allogeneic hematopoietic cell transplantation. The research as a whole found: About two months after transplant, the apparently early recovery of alphabetaT-cell counts reportedly depended on just several hundred clones that had expanded rapidly and came from non-depleted graft cells. In some patients, high TCRbeta diversity at day 60 was attributed to recipient T cells and intrathymic progenitors that had survived conditioning. Over the following months the frequencies of hyperexpanded clones went down, and after one year T-cell counts and TCRbeta diversity were mostly credited to newly produced T cells.

CDR1 and CDR2 are read off the germline V gene (reference sequence) as DFQATT and SNEGSKA. Inclusive of the bounding cysteine and phenylalanine, the CDR3 is 16 residues long. The retained sequence is limited to the CDR3, 48 bases, with the frame set at the first base. Library creation used PCR. Sequenced on an Illumina HiSeq 2500. Molecular barcoding was employed in the preparation of TCR libraries, with unique molecular identifiers being used to normalize TCRbeta repertoire quantification. In TCRdb, the public reads were trimmed at Q25 with fastp and aligned with MiXCR, with productive beta chains retained. Records with the same CDR3 protein are collapsed into one entry carrying the most frequent genes and DNA. A total of about 980,000 distinct CDR3 sequences appear in this sample, under 30% of them only once. 28% of the sample is taken by the ten largest. The treatment or condition tag for this specimen amounts to: allogeneic hematopoietic cell transplantation with graft depleted of TCRalphabeta T cells and CD19 B cells. The children who served as transplant recipients had been given grafts of TCRalphabeta/CD19-depleted allogeneic hematopoietic cells.

To note about this clonotype: It has no known antigen specificity. The junction shows a germline mismatch at one end, possibly a read error.

This TCR was recovered from a boy under two years old who had a stem cell transplant for SCID, so the T cells may come from the graft donor. This specimen was PBMCs, mostly from graft donor cells, taken 360 days after TCRalphabeta/CD19-depleted stem cell transplant. The receptor chain draws on TRBV20-1 and TRBJ2-1; the central 7 bases match TRBD2. The DNA sequence is as follows: TGCAGTGCTAGAGATTGGAGGCCTGGGGACTACCATGAGCAGTTCTTC. Translated, this gives CSARDWRPGDYHEQFF.